Presented here are 11 T cell receptor beta chains from one specimen sequenced in a study of blood T cells in healthy people across ages. Primed by a sample-barcoded 5' primer and a J-beta primer mix, a second PCR proceeded for about 6 to 12 cycles. From the 5' RACE reads, TCRdb called clonotypes with MiXCR, one entry per CDR3 protein. The table records about 900,000 distinct CDR3 sequences, around 62% of them present only once. The specimen sequenced was blood. The receptors here all came from a man aged 25-45 years in good health.

The chain employs TRBV27 and TRBJ2-1; TRBD2 aligns across 7 bases. V shed 6 bases, J shed 3 bases, and the junction held 5 bases outside the gene matches. Germline assignment: CDR1 MNHEY and CDR2 SMNVEV (reference sequence). There are 14 residues in the CDR3. The CDR3 is CASRSGVFYNEQFF. In DNA form, the CDR3 reads TGTGCCAGCAGAAGCGGGGTTTTCTACAATGAGCAGTTCTTC.

A note on this clonotype: This may stem from a read error, because a much larger clone lies one nucleotide away. This chain uses TRBV4-3 with TRBJ1-2, with 8 positions matching TRBD1. CDR1 is LGHNA and CDR2 is YSLEER in the germline V gene. The CDR3 sequence is 15 residues long. V trimming: 6 bases; J trimming: 8 bases; junction bases outside the gene matches: 14. In DNA form, the CDR3 reads TGCGCCAGCAGTCGCAGGGCAGGGGACAGGAACGGCTACACCTTC. Amino acid sequence: CASSRRAGDRNGYTF.

In its sample, this clonotype was seen a few times. The rearrangement links TRBV29-1 to TRBJ2-7; D remains unclear. Trimming shortened V by 1 base and J by 0 bases, and 13 bases separated the two germline ends. Germline-derived CDR1 and CDR2 are SQVTM and ANQGSEA. This CDR3 region has 15 residues. The CDR3 protein is CSVEVVQDRSYEQYF. The CDR3 coding sequence is TGCAGCGTTGAAGTAGTCCAGGACCGCTCCTACGAGCAGTACTTC.

The chain uses TRBV15 and TRBJ2-4; the D is unclear. Germline CDR1 is LNHNV and CDR2 is YYDKDF (reference sequence). CDR3 length: 14 amino acids. V was pared by 0 bases and J by 7 bases, with 10 bases between. CDR3 residues: CATSREGDYNIQYF. CDR3 in DNA: TGTGCCACCAGCAGAGAAGGAGATTATAACATTCAGTACTTC.

The chain links TRBV20-1 to TRBJ2-3; 7 positions match TRBD1. Looked up from germline, CDR1 is DFQATT and CDR2 is SNEGSKA (reference sequence). V lost 7 bases and J lost 3; bases outside the gene matches: 7. The length of the CDR3 is 13 residues. Here the CDR3 DNA reads TGCAGTGTTAAGACAGGGTGGACAGATACGCAGTATTTT. Amino acid sequence: CSVKTGWTDTQYF.

The V call is TRBV20-1, the J call TRBJ2-5; D is undetermined. Germline CDR1 reads DFQATT; CDR2 reads SNEGSKA (reference sequence). This CDR3 contains 12 residues. The CDR3 is CTLDGTQETQYF. In DNA form, the CDR3 reads TGCACCCTGGACGGTACTCAAGAGACCCAGTACTTC.

The rearrangement links TRBV6-5 to TRBJ1-5, with a weak D call TRBD1 (5 bases). V lost 7 bases and J lost 3, with 10 bases in between. The CDR3 extends over 13 amino acids. Germline-derived CDR1 and CDR2 are MNHEY and SVGAGI. DNA of the CDR3: TGTGCCAGCAAGACAGACCACAATCAGCCCCAGCATTTT. As protein: CASKTDHNQPQHF.

This clonotype has just a few counts. V gene TRBV20-1 combines with J gene TRBJ2-1; D gene unclear. The V end lost 3 bases, the J end lost 1 base, and 19 bases lay between the germline ends. Germline V lookup: CDR1 DFQATT, CDR2 SNEGSKA (reference sequence). The CDR3 loop spans 17 amino acids. CDR3 protein: CSASPPGPTRSYNEQFF. The CDR3 DNA reads TGCAGTGCTAGCCCACCGGGCCCCACCAGGTCCTACAATGAGCAGTTCTTC.

The chain combines TRBV15 with TRBJ2-3, with unresolved D. The CDR3 is 15 amino acids. Between the trimmed V and J ends, which lost 0 bases and 2 bases, there was a span of 9 bases. CDR1 is LNHNV and CDR2 is YYDKDF in the germline V gene (reference sequence). Here the CDR3 reads CATSRDWEDTDTQYF. For the CDR3, the DNA is TGTGCCACCAGCAGAGATTGGGAAGACACAGATACGCAGTATTTT.

The V and J genes are TRBV25-1 and TRBJ1-5; D might be TRBD1 (5 bases). Trimming removed 4 bases at V and 6 bases at J, with 10 bases between. Germline-derived CDR1 and CDR2 are MGHDK and SYGVNS. This CDR3 region has 13 residues. CDR3 sequence: CASSGREGQPQHF. The CDR3 DNA reads as TGTGCCAGCAGTGGCAGGGAAGGTCAGCCCCAGCATTTT.

In the case of this clonotype: A read error may produce the germline difference seen at one junction end. The V and J genes are TRBV12-3 or TRBV12-4 and TRBJ2-7; D is uncertain. The CDR3 contains 14 residues. The chain's CDR3 is CASSLDIGSNEQYF. The DNA of the CDR3 is TGTGCCAGCAGTTTAGATATAGGCTCCAACGAGCAGTACTTC.